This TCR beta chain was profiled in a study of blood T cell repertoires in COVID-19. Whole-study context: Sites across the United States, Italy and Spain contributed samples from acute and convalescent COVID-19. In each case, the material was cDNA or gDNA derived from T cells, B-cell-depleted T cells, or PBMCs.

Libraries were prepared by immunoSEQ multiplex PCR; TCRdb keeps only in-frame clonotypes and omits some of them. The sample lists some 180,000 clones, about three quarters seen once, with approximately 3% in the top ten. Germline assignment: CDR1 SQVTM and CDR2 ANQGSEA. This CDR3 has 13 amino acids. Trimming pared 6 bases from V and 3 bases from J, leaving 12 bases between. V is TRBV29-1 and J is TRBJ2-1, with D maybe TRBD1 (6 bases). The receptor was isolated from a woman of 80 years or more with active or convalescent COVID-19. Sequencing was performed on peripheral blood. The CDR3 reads CSVTVDSYNEQFF. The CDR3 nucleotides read TGCAGCGTGACAGTGGACAGCTACAATGAGCAGTTCTTC.